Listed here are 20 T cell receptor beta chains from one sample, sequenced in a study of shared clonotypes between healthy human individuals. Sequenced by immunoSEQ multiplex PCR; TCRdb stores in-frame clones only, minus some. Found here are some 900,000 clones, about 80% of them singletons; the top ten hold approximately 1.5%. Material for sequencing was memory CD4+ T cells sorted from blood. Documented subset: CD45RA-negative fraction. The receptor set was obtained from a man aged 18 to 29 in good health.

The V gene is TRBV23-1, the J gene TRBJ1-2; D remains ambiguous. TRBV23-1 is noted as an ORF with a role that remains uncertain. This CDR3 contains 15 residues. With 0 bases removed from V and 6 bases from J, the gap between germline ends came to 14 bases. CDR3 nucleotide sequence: TGCGCCAGCAGTCAATCGGGGAGTTTCATGAATGGCTACACCTTC. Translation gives CASSQSGSFMNGYTF.

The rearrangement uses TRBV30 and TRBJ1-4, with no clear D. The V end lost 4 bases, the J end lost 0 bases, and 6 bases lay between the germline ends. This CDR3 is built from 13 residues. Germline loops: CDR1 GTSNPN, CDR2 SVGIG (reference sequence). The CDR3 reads CAWTTATNEKLFF. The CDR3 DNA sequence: TGTGCCTGGACGACGGCAACTAATGAAAAACTGTTTTTT.

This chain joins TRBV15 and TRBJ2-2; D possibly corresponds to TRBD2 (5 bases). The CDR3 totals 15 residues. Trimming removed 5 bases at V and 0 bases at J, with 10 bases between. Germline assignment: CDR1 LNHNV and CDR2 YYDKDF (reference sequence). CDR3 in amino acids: CATSAGGSNTGELFF. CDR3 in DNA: TGTGCCACCAGCGCTGGCGGGTCGAACACCGGGGAGCTGTTTTTT.

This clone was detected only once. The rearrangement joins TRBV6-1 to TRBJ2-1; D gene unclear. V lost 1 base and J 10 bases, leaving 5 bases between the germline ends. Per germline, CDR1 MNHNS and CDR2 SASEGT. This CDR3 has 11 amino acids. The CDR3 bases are TGTGCCAGCAGTGAAGGGTGGGAGCAGTTCTTC. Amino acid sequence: CASSEGWEQFF.

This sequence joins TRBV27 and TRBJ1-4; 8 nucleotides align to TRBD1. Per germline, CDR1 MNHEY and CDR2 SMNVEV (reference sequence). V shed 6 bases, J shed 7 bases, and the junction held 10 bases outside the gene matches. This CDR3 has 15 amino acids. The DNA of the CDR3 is TGTGCCAGCAGATCTGCGACAGGGGTTGTTGAAAAACTGTTTTTT. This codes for CASRSATGVVEKLFF.

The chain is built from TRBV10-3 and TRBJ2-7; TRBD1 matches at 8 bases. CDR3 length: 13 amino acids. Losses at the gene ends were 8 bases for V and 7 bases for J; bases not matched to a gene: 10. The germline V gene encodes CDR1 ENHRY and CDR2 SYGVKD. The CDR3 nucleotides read TGTGCCATCTCCGGGACAGGCACTTGGGAGCAGTACTTC. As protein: CAISGTGTWEQYF.

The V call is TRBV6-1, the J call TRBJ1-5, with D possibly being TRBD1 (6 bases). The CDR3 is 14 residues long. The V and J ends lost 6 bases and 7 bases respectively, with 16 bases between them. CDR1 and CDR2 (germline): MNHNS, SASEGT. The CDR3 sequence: CASSEGGQRQPQHF. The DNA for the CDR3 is TGTGCCAGCAGCGAGGGGGGTCAGCGGCAGCCCCAGCATTTT.

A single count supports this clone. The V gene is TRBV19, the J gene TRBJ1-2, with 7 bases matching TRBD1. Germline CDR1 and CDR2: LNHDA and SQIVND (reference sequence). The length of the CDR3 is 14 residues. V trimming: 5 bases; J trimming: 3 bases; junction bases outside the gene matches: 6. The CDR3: CASSPMGQYYGYTF. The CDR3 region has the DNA TGTGCCAGTAGTCCTATGGGACAGTACTATGGCTACACCTTC.

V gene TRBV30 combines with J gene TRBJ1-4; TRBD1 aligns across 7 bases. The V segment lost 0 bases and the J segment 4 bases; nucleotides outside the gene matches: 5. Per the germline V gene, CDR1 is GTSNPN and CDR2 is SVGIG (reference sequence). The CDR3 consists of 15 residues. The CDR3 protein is CAWSVLTGLNEKLFF. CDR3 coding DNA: TGTGCCTGGAGTGTTCTGACAGGGCTTAATGAAAAACTGTTTTTT.

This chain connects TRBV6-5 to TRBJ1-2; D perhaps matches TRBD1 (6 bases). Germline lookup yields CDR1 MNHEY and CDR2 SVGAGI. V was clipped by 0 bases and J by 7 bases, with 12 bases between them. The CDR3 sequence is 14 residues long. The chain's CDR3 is CASSYSAGEGGYTF. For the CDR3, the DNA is TGTGCCAGCAGTTACTCGGCAGGGGAAGGTGGCTACACCTTC.

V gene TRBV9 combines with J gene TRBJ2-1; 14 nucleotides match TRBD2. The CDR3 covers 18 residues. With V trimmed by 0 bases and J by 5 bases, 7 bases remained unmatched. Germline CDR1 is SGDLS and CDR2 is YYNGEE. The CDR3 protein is CASSVGQGGLAGDNEQFF. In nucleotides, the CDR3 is TGTGCCAGCAGCGTAGGTCAAGGGGGACTAGCGGGAGACAATGAGCAGTTCTTC.

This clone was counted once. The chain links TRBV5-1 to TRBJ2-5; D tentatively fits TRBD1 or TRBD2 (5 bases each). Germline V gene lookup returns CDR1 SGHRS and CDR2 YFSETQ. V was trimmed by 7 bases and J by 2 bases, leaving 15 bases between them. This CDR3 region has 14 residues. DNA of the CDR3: TGCGCCAGCTACCGGGGCGGTTCTCAAGAGACCCAGTACTTC. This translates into CASYRGGSQETQYF.

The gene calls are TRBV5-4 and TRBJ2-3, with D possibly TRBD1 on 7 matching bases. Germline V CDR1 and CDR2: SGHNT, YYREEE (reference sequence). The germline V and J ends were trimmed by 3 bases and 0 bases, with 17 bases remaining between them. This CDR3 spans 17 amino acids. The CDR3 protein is CASSSAGQPMSTDTQYF. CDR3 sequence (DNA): TGTGCCAGCAGCTCGGCGGGACAGCCGATGAGCACAGATACGCAGTATTTT.

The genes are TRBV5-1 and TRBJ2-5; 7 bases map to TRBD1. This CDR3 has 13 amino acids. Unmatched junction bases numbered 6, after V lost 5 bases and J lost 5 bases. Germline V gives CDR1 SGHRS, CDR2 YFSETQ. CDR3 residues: CASRTGSEETQYF. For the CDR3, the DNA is TGCGCCAGCAGGACAGGGAGTGAGGAGACCCAGTACTTC.

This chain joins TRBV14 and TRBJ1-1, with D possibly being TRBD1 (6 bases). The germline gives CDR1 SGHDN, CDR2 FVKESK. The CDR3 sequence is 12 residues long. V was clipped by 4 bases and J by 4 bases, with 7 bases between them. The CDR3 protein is CASSRTATEAFF. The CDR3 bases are TGTGCCAGCAGCCGGACAGCCACTGAAGCTTTCTTT.

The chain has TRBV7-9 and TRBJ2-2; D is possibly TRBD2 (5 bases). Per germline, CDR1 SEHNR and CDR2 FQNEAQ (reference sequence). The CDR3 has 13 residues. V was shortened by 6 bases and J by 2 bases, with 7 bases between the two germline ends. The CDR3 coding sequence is TGTGCCAGCAGACTAGACAACACCGGGGAGCTGTTTTTT. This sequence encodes CASRLDNTGELFF.

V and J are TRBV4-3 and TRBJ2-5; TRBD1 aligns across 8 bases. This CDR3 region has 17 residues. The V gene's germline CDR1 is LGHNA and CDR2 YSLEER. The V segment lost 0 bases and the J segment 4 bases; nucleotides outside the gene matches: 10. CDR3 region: CASSQDLVRGQGETQYF. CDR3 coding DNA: TGCGCCAGCAGCCAAGATTTGGTCAGGGGGCAAGGAGAGACCCAGTACTTC.

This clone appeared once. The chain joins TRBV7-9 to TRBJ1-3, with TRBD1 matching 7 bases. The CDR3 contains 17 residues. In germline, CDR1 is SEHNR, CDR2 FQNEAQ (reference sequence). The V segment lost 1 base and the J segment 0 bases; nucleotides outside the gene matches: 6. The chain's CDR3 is CASSLERDRDSGNTIYF. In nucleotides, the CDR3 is TGTGCCAGCAGCTTAGAGCGGGACAGAGACTCTGGAAACACCATATATTTT.

CDR3 amino acids: CASSLAAGGTADTQYF. CDR3 in DNA: TGTGCCAGCAGCTTAGCGGCAGGGGGAACAGCAGATACGCAGTATTTT. The J gene is TRBJ2-3, the V gene TRBV7-9; TRBD1 agrees at 7 bases. The CDR3 totals 16 residues. Germline lookup yields CDR1 SEHNR and CDR2 FQNEAQ (reference sequence). The junction had 7 bases not matched to a gene; V was cut back by 0 bases and J by 4 bases.

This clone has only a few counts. CDR3 protein: CASSIDRAGGLYEQYF. DNA for the CDR3: TGTGCCAGTAGTATAGATCGAGCGGGAGGACTCTACGAGCAGTACTTC. V and J are TRBV19 and TRBJ2-7; 9 nucleotides line up with TRBD2. The CDR3 has 16 residues. Germline lookup yields CDR1 LNHDA and CDR2 SQIVND (reference sequence). J lost 3 bases, V lost 0 bases, and 6 bases had no gene match. Full variable domain (missing parts from reference TRBV19 and TRBJ2-7): DGGITQSPKYLFRKEGQNVTLSCEQNLNHDAMYWYRQDPGQGLRLIYYSQIVNDFQKGDIAEGYSVSREKKESFPLTVTSAQKNPTAFYLCASSIDRAGGLYEQYFGPGTRLTVT.